Each of the 7 T cell receptor beta chains below was sequenced from the same sample in a study of cytomegalovirus exposure and HLA in healthy donors. The PCR contained 60 Vbeta and 13 Jbeta primers. Generated by immunoSEQ multiplex PCR, the TCRdb table keeps only in-frame clones and is missing some. The repertoire consists of roughly 200,000 clones, with about 77% occurring once and the leading ten covering roughly 3%. The sequencing input was PBMCs. The receptors were gathered from a female donor in good health and CMV-seronegative.

The chain is built from TRBV7-2 and TRBJ1-5; 7 nucleotides line up with TRBD1. Per germline, CDR1 SGHTA and CDR2 FQGNSA. The CDR3 is 15 residues long. After removal of 5 bases from V and 0 bases from J, the junction contained 4 bases not matched to a gene. The CDR3 reads CASSQQGLSNQPQHF. The DNA of the CDR3 is TGTGCCAGCAGCCAACAGGGGCTTAGCAATCAGCCCCAGCATTTT.

CDR3 coding DNA: TGTGCCATCAGTGAGTCGACAGGGAACTACGAGCAGTACTTC. Translation gives CAISESTGNYEQYF. The chain couples TRBV10-3 to TRBJ2-5, with TRBD1 identical over 7 bases. The closer fit of TRBJ2-7 to the DNA end suggests the J call may be wrong. Germline CDR1 ENHRY, CDR2 SYGVKD. This CDR3 contains 14 residues.

The chain employs TRBV19 and TRBJ2-7; D not resolved. V lost 8 bases and J 0 bases, leaving 11 bases between the germline ends. This CDR3 comprises 13 residues. Per the germline V gene, CDR1 is LNHDA and CDR2 is SQIVND (reference sequence). Here the CDR3 DNA reads TGTGCCAGTTCAGGCTTTGACTCCTACGAGCAGTACTTC. Protein: CASSGFDSYEQYF.

The sample holds a few counts of this clone. The chain couples TRBV4-3 to TRBJ2-2; D perhaps matches TRBD1 (6 bases). CDR3 size: 15 residues. Deletions cut 3 bases from V and 4 bases from J, with 12 bases between. Germline values: CDR1 LGHNA, CDR2 YSLEER. The CDR3 is CASSQDRRGTGELFF. CDR3 in DNA: TGCGCCAGCAGCCAGGACAGAAGGGGCACCGGGGAGCTGTTTTTT.

This chain connects TRBV7-9 to TRBJ1-1; maybe TRBD1 (5 bases). Germline CDR1 is SEHNR and CDR2 is FQNEAQ (reference sequence). Trimming took off 1 base at V and 3 bases at J, with 12 bases between the two ends. CDR3 length equals 15 residues. The CDR3 loop reads CASSLDGGAYTEAFF. DNA for the CDR3: TGTGCCAGCAGCTTAGATGGAGGGGCATACACTGAAGCTTTCTTT.

CDR3 residues: CASSFASGPTYEQYF. The CDR3 DNA is TGTGCCAGCAGCTTCGCTAGCGGACCTACCTACGAGCAGTACTTC. The rearrangement joins TRBV7-2 to TRBJ2-7; TRBD2 matches 7 bases. Germline V gives CDR1 SGHTA, CDR2 FQGNSA. Trimming at V came to 3 bases and at J to 2 bases, leaving 7 bases not matched to a gene. There are 15 residues in the CDR3.

The rearrangement uses TRBV6-5 and TRBJ2-1; D is undetermined. The V end was cut by 7 bases, the J end by 1 base, with 11 bases between. The V gene's germline CDR1 is MNHEY and CDR2 SVGAGI. The CDR3 contains 14 residues. The CDR3 DNA reads as TGTGCCAGCACCGGCGGCACGTCCTACAATGAGCAGTTCTTC. Translating it yields CASTGGTSYNEQFF.